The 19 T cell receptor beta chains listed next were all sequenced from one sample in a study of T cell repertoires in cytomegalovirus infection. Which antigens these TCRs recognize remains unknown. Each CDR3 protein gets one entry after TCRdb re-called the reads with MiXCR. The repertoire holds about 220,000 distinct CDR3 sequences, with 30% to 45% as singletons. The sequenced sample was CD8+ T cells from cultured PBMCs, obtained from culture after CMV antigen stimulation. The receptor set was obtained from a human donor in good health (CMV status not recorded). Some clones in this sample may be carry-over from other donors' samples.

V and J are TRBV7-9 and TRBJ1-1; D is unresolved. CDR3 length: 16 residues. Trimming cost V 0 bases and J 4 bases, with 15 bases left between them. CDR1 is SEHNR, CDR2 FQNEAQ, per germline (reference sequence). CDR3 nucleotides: TGTGCCAGCAGCTTAGCGCCTAAGGGTATGACCACTGAAGCTTTCTTT. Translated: CASSLAPKGMTTEAFF.

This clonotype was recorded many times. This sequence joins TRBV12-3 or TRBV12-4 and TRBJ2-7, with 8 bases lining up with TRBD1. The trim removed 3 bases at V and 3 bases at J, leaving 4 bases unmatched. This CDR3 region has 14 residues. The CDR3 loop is CASSFGTGNYEQYF. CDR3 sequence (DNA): TGTGCCAGCAGTTTCGGGACAGGTAACTACGAGCAGTACTTC.

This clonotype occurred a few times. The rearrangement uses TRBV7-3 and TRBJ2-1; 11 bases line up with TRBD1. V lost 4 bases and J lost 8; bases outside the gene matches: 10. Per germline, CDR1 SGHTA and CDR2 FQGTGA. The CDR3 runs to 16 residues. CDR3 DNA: TGTGCCAGCAGCTCCTACGGGACAGGGGGGGAGGATGAGCAGTTCTTC. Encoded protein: CASSSYGTGGEDEQFF.

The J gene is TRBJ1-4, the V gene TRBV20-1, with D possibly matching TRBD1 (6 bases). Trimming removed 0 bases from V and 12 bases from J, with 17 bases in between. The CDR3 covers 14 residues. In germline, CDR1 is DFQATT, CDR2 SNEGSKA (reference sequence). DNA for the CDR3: TGCAGTGCTAGAGAATGGCAGGGGAAGGGAGAACTGTTTTTT. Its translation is CSAREWQGKGELFF.

CDR3 DNA sequence: TGTGCCAGCAGCTTGGAAACTCTCACCTACGAGCAGTACTTC. Translated: CASSLETLTYEQYF. The V gene is TRBV5-4, the J gene TRBJ2-7; D ambiguous. Germline V lookup: CDR1 SGHNT, CDR2 YYREEE (reference sequence). CDR3 length: 14 amino acids. Trimming pared 0 bases from V and 2 bases from J, leaving 9 bases between.

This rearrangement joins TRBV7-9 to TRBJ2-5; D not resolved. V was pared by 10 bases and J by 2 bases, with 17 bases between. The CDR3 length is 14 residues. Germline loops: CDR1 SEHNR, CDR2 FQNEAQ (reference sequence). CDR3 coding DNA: TGTGCCACCTCAGCAAGGAATGCGCAAGAGACCCAGTACTTC. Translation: CATSARNAQETQYF.

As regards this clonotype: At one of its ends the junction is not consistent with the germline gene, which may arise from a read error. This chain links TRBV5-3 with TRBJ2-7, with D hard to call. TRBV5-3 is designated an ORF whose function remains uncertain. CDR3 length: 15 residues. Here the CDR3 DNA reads TGTGCCAGCAGCTTGTCGGGCGGCCATTCCTACGAGCAGTACTTC. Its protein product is CASSLSGGHSYEQYF.

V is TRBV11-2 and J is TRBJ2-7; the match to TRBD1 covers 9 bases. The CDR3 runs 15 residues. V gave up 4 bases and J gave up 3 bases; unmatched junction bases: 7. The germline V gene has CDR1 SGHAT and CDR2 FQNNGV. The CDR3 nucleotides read TGTGCCAGCAGCTCGGGACAGGGTTTCAACTACGAGCAGTACTTC. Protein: CASSSGQGFNYEQYF.

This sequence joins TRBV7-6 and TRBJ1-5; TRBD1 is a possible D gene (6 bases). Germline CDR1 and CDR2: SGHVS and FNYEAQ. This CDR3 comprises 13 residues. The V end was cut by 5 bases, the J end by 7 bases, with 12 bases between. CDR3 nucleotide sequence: TGTGCCAGCAGCCCGGGGGGCATCCAGCCCCAGCATTTT. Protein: CASSPGGIQPQHF.

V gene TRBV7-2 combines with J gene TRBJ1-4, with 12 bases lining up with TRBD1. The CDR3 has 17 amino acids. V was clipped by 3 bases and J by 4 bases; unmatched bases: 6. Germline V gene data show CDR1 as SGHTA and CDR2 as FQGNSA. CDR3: CASSFGTGGINNEKLFF. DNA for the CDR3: TGTGCCAGCAGCTTCGGGACAGGGGGCATTAATAATGAAAAACTGTTTTTT.

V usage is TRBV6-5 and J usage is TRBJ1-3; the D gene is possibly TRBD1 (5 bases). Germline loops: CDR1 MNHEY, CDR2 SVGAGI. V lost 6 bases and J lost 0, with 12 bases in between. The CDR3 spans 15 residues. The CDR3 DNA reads TGTGCCAGCAGACAGACAGAACTCTCTGGAAACACCATATATTTT. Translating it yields CASRQTELSGNTIYF.

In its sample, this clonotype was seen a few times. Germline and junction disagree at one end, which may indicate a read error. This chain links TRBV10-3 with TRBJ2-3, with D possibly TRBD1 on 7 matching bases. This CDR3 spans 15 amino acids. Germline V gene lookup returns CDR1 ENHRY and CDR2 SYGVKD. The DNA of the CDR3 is TGTGCCGTCAGGGGGGCAGAAGGTAGCACAGATACGCAGTATTTT. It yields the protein CAVRGAEGSTDTQYF.

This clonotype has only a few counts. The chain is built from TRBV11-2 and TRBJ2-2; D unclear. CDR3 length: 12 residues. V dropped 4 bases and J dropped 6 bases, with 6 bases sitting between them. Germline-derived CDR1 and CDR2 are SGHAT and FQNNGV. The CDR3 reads CASSSTPGELFF. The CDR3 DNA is TGTGCCAGCAGCTCTACCCCCGGGGAGCTGTTTTTT.

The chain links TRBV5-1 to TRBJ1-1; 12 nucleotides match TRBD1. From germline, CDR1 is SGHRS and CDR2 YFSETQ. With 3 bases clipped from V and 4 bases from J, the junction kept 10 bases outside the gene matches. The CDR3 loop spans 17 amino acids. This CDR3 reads CASSSPRDRGQTTEAFF. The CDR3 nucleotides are TGCGCCAGCAGCTCACCCCGGGACAGGGGGCAGACCACTGAAGCTTTCTTT.

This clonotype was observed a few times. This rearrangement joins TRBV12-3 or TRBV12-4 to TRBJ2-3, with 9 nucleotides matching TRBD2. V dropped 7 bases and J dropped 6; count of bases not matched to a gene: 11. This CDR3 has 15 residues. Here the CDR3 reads CASIRGGGALDTQYF. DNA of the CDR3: TGTGCCAGCATTCGAGGCGGGGGGGCGTTGGATACGCAGTATTTT.

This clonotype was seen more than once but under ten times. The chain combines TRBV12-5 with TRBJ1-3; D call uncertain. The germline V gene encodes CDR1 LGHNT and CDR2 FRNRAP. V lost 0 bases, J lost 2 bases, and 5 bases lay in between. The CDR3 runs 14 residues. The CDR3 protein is CASGLVEAGNTIYF. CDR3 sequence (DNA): TGTGCTAGTGGTTTGGTGGAAGCTGGAAACACCATATATTTT.

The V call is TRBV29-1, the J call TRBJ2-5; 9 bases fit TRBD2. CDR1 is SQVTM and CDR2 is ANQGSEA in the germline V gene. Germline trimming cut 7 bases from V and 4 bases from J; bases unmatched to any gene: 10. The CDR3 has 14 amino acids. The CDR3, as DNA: TGCAGCGCTGGTAGAGCGGGAGGCAGAGAGACCCAGTACTTC. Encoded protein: CSAGRAGGRETQYF.

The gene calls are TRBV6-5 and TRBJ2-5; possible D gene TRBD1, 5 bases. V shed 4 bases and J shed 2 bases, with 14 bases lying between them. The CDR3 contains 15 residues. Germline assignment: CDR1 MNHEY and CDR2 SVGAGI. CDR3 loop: CASSSSRTSQETQYF. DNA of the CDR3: TGTGCCAGCAGTTCCTCTCGGACAAGTCAAGAGACCCAGTACTTC.

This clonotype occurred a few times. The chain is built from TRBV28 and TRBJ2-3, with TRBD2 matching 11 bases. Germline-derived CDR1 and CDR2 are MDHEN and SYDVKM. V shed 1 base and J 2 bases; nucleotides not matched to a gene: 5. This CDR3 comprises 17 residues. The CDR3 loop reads CASSLSGTSGLTDTQYF. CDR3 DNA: TGTGCCAGCAGTTTATCTGGGACTAGCGGACTCACAGATACGCAGTATTTT.